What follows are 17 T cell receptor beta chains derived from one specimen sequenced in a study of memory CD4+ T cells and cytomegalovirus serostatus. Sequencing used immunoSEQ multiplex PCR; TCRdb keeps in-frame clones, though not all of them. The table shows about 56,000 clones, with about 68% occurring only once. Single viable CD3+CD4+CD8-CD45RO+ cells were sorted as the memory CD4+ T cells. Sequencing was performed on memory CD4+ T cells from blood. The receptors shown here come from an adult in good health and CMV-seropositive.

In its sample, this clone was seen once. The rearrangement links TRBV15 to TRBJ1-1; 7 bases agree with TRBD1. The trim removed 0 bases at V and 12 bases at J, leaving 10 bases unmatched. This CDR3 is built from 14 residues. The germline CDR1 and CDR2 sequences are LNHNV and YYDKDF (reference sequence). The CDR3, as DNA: TGTGCCACCAGCAGAGATACCGGGACAGCCACCACTTTCTTT. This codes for CATSRDTGTATTFF.

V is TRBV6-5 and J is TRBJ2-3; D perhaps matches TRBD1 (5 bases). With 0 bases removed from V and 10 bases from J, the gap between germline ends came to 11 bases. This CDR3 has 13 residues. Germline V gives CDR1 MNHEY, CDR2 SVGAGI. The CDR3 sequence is CASSYSVGQAQYF. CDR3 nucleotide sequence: TGTGCCAGCAGTTACTCGGTCGGACAAGCGCAGTATTTT.

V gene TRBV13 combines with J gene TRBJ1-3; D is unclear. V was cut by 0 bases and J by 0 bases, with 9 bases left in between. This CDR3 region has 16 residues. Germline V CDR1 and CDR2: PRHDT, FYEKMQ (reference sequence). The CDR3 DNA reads TGTGCCAGCAGCTTAGGGCGGGTCCACTCTGGAAACACCATATATTTT. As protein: CASSLGRVHSGNTIYF. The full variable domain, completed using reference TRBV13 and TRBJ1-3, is AAGVIQSPRHLIKEKRETATLKCYPIPRHDTVYWYQQGPGQDPQFLISFYEKMQSDKGSIPDRFSAQQFSDYHSELNMSSLELGDSALYFCASSLGRVHSGNTIYFGEGSWLTVV.

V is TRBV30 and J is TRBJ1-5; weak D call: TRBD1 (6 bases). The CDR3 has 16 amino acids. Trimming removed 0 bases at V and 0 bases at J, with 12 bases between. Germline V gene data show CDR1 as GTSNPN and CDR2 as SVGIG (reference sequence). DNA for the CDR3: TGTGCCTGGAGTGTACGGGACACTAATAGCAATCAGCCCCAGCATTTT. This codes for CAWSVRDTNSNQPQHF.

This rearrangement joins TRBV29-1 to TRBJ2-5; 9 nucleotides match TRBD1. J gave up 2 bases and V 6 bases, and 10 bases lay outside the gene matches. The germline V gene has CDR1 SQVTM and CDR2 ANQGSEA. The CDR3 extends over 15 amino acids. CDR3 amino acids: CSVDGTGSGQETQYF. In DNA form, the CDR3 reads TGCAGCGTAGATGGGACAGGGTCGGGACAAGAGACCCAGTACTTC.

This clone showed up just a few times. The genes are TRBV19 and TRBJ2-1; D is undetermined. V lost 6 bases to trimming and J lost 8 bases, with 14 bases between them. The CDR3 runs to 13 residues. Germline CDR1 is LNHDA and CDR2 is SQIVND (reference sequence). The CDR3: CASRAAMSDEQFF. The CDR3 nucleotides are TGTGCCAGTAGGGCCGCCATGTCGGATGAGCAGTTCTTC.

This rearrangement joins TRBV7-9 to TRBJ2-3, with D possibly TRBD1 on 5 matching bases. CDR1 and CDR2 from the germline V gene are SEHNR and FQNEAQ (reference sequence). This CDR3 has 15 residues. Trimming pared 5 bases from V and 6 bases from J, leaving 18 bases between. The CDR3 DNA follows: TGTGCCAGCAGCCCCAGGGCTCCCATGGGGGATACGCAGTATTTT. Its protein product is CASSPRAPMGDTQYF. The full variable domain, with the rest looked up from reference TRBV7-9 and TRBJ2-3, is DTGVSQNPRHKITKRGQNVTFRCDPISEHNRLYWYRQTLGQGPEFLTYFQNEAQLEKSRLLSDRFSAERPKGSFSTLEIQRTEQGDSAMYLCASSPRAPMGDTQYFGPGTRLTVL.

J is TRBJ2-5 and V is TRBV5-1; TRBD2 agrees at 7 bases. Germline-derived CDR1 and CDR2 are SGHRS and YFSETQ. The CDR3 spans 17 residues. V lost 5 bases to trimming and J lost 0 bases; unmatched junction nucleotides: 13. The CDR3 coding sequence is TGCGCCAGCAGTGGGGACCCAAGCGGGGTGTACCAAGAGACCCAGTACTTC. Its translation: CASSGDPSGVYQETQYF.

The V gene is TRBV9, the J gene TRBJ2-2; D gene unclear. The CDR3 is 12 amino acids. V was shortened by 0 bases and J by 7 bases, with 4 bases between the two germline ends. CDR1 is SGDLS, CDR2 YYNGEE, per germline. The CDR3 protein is CASSVVDGELFF. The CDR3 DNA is TGTGCCAGCAGCGTAGTAGACGGGGAGCTGTTTTTT. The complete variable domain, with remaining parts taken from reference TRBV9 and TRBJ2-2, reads DSGVTQTPKHLITATGQRVTLRCSPRSGDLSVYWYQQSLDQGLQFLIQYYNGEERAKGNILERFSAQQFPDLHSELNLSSLELGDSALYFCASSVVDGELFFGEGSRLTVL.

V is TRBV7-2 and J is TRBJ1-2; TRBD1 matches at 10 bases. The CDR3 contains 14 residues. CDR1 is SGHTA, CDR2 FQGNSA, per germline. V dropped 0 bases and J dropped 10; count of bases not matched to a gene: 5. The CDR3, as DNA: TGTGCCAGCAGCTTAGCGGGACAGGGGTCGATCTACACCTTC. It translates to CASSLAGQGSIYTF. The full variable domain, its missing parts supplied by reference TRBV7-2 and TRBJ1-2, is GAGVSQSPSNKVTEKGKDVELRCDPISGHTALYWYRQSLGQGLEFLIYFQGNSAPDKSGLPSDRFSAERTGGSVSTLTIQRTQQEDSAVYLCASSLAGQGSIYTFGSGTRLTVV.

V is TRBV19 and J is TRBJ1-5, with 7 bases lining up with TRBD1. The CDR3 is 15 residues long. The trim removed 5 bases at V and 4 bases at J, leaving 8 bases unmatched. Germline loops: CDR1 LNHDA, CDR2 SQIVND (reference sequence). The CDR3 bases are TGTGCCAGTAGTTCCGACAGGGATCCGAATCAGCCCCAGCATTTT. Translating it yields CASSSDRDPNQPQHF.

The CDR3 region is CASSRNLAGGETQYF. The DNA for the CDR3 is TGTGCCAGCAGCCGTAATCTAGCGGGAGGAGAGACCCAGTACTTC. This chain connects TRBV11-2 to TRBJ2-5; 11 bases are a match to TRBD2. V shed 5 bases, J shed 4 bases, and the junction held 6 bases outside the gene matches. CDR3 size: 15 residues. CDR1 is SGHAT and CDR2 is FQNNGV in the germline V gene.

The CDR3 loop is CASSLDSQPQHF. CDR3 in DNA: TGTGCCAGCAGCTTAGATTCCCAGCCCCAGCATTTT. The rearrangement uses TRBV7-2 and TRBJ1-5, with no clear D. V was cut by 1 base and J by 7 bases, with 5 bases left in between. This CDR3 contains 12 residues. CDR1 is SGHTA and CDR2 is FQGNSA in the germline V gene.

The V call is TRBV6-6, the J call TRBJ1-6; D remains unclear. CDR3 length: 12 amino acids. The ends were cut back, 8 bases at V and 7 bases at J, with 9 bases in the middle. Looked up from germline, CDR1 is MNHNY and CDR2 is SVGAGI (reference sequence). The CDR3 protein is CASREGNSPLHF. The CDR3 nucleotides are TGTGCCAGCCGGGAGGGCAATTCACCCCTCCACTTT.

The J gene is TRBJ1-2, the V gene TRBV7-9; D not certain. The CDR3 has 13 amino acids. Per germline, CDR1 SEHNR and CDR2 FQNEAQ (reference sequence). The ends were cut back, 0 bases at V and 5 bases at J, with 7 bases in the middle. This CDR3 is CASSLAQPYGYTF. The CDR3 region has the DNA TGTGCCAGCAGCTTAGCACAGCCTTATGGCTACACCTTC.

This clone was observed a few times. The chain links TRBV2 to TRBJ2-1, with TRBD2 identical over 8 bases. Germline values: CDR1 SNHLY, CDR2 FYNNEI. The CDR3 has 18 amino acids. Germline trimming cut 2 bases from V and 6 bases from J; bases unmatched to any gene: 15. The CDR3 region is CASSEHIGTRPLSNEQFF. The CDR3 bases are TGTGCCAGCAGTGAACACATCGGGACTAGACCCTTGTCCAATGAGCAGTTCTTC.

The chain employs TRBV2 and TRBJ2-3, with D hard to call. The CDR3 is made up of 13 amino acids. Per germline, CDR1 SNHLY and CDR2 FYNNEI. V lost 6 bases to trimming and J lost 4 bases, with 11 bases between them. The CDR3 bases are TGTGCCAGCAGGGCCTGGGCCTCAGATACGCAGTATTTT. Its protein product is CASRAWASDTQYF.